These T cell receptor beta chains were read from a single sample in a study of blood T cell repertoires in COVID-19. Sequenced by immunoSEQ multiplex PCR; TCRdb stores in-frame clones only, minus some. The sample has around 200,000 clones, more than 80% seen once. Sequenced sample: PBMCs or T cells enriched from blood (not recorded which). The receptors stem from a man aged 40-49 years who had recovered from COVID-19. The CDR3 runs from the conserved cysteine through the conserved F or W. Fields, in order: J gene, D gene, clone size, V gene, CDR3 DNA, CDR3 protein. A D gene is named only where the DNA matches it firmly. Not every row has a clone size; where given, it reads once, few, many or a size class.

TRBJ2-2 TRBD2 NA TRBV6-5 TGTGCCAGCAGTTACGGCCTAGCGGAAATGACCGGGGAGCTGTTTTTT CASSYGLAEMTGELFF
TRBJ2-5 NA NA TRBV5-4 TGTGCCAGCAGCTTGGGCGCGGAGACCCAGTACTTC CASSLGAETQYF
TRBJ2-2 NA NA TRBV30 TGTGCCTGGAGTCCGACAGGACCTAACACCGGGGAGCTGTTTTTT CAWSPTGPNTGELFF
TRBJ1-2 NA NA TRBV7-2 TGTGCCAGCAGCTTGGGAGGGGGATACTATGGCTACACCTTC CASSLGGGYYGYTF
TRBJ1-2 NA NA TRBV3-1/TRBV3-2 TGTGCCAGCAGCCAGTACAGGGCCAACTATGGCTACACCTTC CASSQYRANYGYTF
TRBJ1-2 NA once TRBV11-2 TGTGCCAGCAGCTTTGGGACTGCGAACATCGCCTTC CASSFGTANIAF
TRBJ1-1 NA NA TRBV6-1 TGTGCCAGCAGTGACGAGAGGAACACTGAAGCTTTCTTT CASSDERNTEAFF
TRBJ2-1 TRBD2 once TRBV5-1 TGCGCCAGCAGCTGGGCGGGACTAGCGTTCAATGAGCAGTTCTTC CASSWAGLAFNEQFF
TRBJ2-5 TRBD2 NA TRBV12-3/TRBV12-4 TGTGCCAGCAGTCGCGGGGGGGGAGAGACCCAGTACTTC CASSRGGGETQYF
TRBJ2-5 NA NA TRBV9 TGTGCCAGCAGCGGACAGTACCCACAAGAGACCCAGTACTTC CASSGQYPQETQYF
TRBJ2-4 TRBD1 NA TRBV18 TGTGCCAGCTCACTAAGACAGGGGGCTAAAAACATTCAGTACTTC CASSLRQGAKNIQYF
TRBJ1-1 TRBD1 NA TRBV29-1 TGCAGCACCCTGACAGGGGTGAGTGACACTGAAGCTTTCTTT CSTLTGVSDTEAFF
TRBJ1-2 TRBD1 NA TRBV2 TGTGCCAGCCCGGGACAGGGGGCGAGCGGCTACACCTTC CASPGQGASGYTF
TRBJ1-6 TRBD1 few TRBV25-1 TGTGCCAGCAGCAGGGGGCTGAATTCACCCCTCCACTTT CASSRGLNSPLHF
TRBJ2-1 NA NA TRBV20-1 TGCAGTGCTAGAGATGGGGCCTATCAGTTCTTC CSARDGAYQFF
TRBJ1-1 TRBD1 NA TRBV7-9 TGTGCCAGCAGCTCCTCCCTCGGGACAGACAAAGCTTTCTTT CASSSSLGTDKAFF
TRBJ2-1 NA few TRBV24-1 TGTGCCACCAGTGGCGGACAGCTCTTGACTTACAATGAGCAGTTCTTC CATSGGQLLTYNEQFF
TRBJ2-2 NA NA TRBV6-4 TGTGCCAGCAGACCTTACGGAGTCACCGGGGAGCTGTTTTTT CASRPYGVTGELFF
TRBJ2-2 NA few TRBV7-9 TGTGCCAGCAGCCTCACCGGGGAGCTGTTTTTT CASSLTGELFF
TRBJ1-5 TRBD1 NA TRBV10-1 TGCGCCAGCAGTGAAGACAGGGAGGGCAATCAGCCCCAGCATTTT CASSEDREGNQPQHF
TRBJ2-7 TRBD2 NA TRBV9 TGTGCCAGCAGCGTAGCTAGCGGGGCGCTATACTACGAGCAGTACTTC CASSVASGALYYEQYF
TRBJ2-3 TRBD2 NA TRBV6-5 TGTGCCAGCAGTTACTTAGCGGGAGGGAGCACAGATACGCAGTATTTT CASSYLAGGSTDTQYF
TRBJ1-1 TRBD1 NA TRBV24-1 TGTGCCTCCCAGGGACAGGGTGTTACTGAAGCTTTCTTT CASQGQGVTEAFF
TRBJ2-5 TRBD2 NA TRBV6-4 TGTGCCAGGCCGGTGGGAGGGAGTTGCCCGAAGACCCAGTACTTC CARPVGGSCPKTQYF
TRBJ2-7 TRBD1 NA TRBV6-5 TGTGCCAGCAGTCATGGACAGGGGGCCTACGAGCAGTACTTC CASSHGQGAYEQYF
TRBJ1-3 NA NA TRBV9 TGTGCCAGCAGCCGCGGGACGGTCGGAAACACCATATATTTT CASSRGTVGNTIYF
TRBJ2-5 NA NA TRBV5-1 TGCGCCAGCAGCTCACAAGAGACCCAGTACTTC CASSSQETQYF
TRBJ1-3 NA NA TRBV5-1 TGCGCCAGCAGCCCCCGGGGAGCAGAAGGTCCCTTCTCTGGAAACACCATATATTTT CASSPRGAEGPFSGNTIYF
TRBJ1-1 TRBD1 NA TRBV28 TGTGCCAGCAGATCGGGACAGAGGAACACTGAAGCTTTCTTT CASRSGQRNTEAFF
TRBJ1-2 TRBD1 once TRBV4-1 TGCGCCAGCAGCCTACAACAGGGGGCTAACTATGGCTACACCTTC CASSLQQGANYGYTF
TRBJ1-5 TRBD1 NA TRBV30 TGTGCCCAGGGGGGACAGTATAGCAATCAGCCCCAGCATTTT CAQGGQYSNQPQHF
TRBJ2-5 TRBD2 NA TRBV9 TGTGCCAGCAGCGCCGTTGGGAGCGGGAGAACTGAGACCCAGTACTTC CASSAVGSGRTETQYF
TRBJ1-5 NA NA TRBV5-8 TGTGCCAGCTCAGGCAGGGGTGGTCAGCCCCAGCATTTT CASSGRGGQPQHF
TRBJ2-1 NA NA TRBV5-1 TGCGCCAGCAGCTTGGAGGGGCAGGTAGTTGGCTACAATGAGCAGTTCTTC CASSLEGQVVGYNEQFF
TRBJ1-1 NA NA TRBV4-1 TGCGCCAGCAGCCCCTCTCGACTCCCTCCTGAGACTGAAGCTTTCTTT CASSPSRLPPETEAFF
TRBJ2-7 NA NA TRBV7-9 TGTGCCAGCAGTACAGGGGGGGACTACGAGCAGTACTTC CASSTGGDYEQYF
TRBJ2-2 TRBD1 NA TRBV2 TGTGCCAGCAGGAGGGTAAAACGACAGGGCGAAAATTTGGTTTCTCCCGGGGAGCTGTTTTTT CASRRVKRQGENLVSPGELFF
TRBJ2-7 TRBD2 NA TRBV9 TGTGCCAGCAGCGTAGGGTCTAGCGGGGCCTACGAGCAGTACTTC CASSVGSSGAYEQYF
TRBJ2-2 NA NA TRBV7-3 TGTGCCAGCAGCCCACGCGTCGGGGAGCTGTTTTTT CASSPRVGELFF
TRBJ2-1 TRBD2 NA TRBV24-1 TGTGCCACCCAGGGGACTAGCGGGGGGGCCGGCGAGCAGTTCTTC CATQGTSGGAGEQFF
TRBJ2-1 NA NA TRBV20-1 TGCAGTGCAAGTACCCCATTTAGTATATCCTACAATGAGCAGTTCTTC CSASTPFSISYNEQFF
TRBJ1-5 NA NA TRBV19 TGTGCCAGTAGTCCGGGGGGGGCGCGACAGCCCCAGCATTTT CASSPGGARQPQHF
TRBJ1-6 TRBD1 few TRBV7-8 TGTGCCAGCAGCTCCCAGGACAGGGAGGATTCACCCCTCCACTTT CASSSQDREDSPLHF
TRBJ1-4 TRBD1 NA TRBV18 TGTGCCAGCTCCGAAGGGACAGCAACTAATGAAAAACTGTTTTTT CASSEGTATNEKLFF
TRBJ1-2 TRBD1 NA TRBV7-8 TGTGCCAGCAGCCTTGGGGTGACAGGGACGGGCGGCTACACCTTC CASSLGVTGTGGYTF
TRBJ1-2 NA NA TRBV29-1 TGCAGCGTTGGTGGAGGGAAGAACTATGGCTACACCTTC CSVGGGKNYGYTF
TRBJ2-6 NA NA TRBV19 TGTGCCAGTAGTCTTCGGACCACCGCGGGATTTGGGGCCAACGTCCTGACTTTC CASSLRTTAGFGANVLTF
TRBJ2-2 TRBD1 NA TRBV24-1 TGTGCCACTCAGGGGGCGCTGGCCGGGGAGCTGTTTTTT CATQGALAGELFF
TRBJ1-6 NA NA TRBV6-1 TGTGCCAGCAGTGAAGAGGGACTGGAAAATTCACCCCTCCACTTT CASSEEGLENSPLHF
TRBJ2-7 NA NA TRBV24-1 TGTGCCACCCAAGACAGTTCGTACGAGCAGTACTTC CATQDSSYEQYF
TRBJ1-5 NA few TRBV3-1/TRBV3-2 TGTGCCAGCAGCCAAAATGAAGGGAGACAGCCCCAGCATTTT CASSQNEGRQPQHF
TRBJ2-7 NA NA TRBV29-1 TGCAGCGGCCAGTCAAGTCACGAGCAGTACTTC CSGQSSHEQYF